Listed below are T cell receptor beta chains from one sample, sequenced in a study of human T cells and chemical hapten exposure. Using its own MiXCR run on the RACE reads, TCRdb lists one record per CDR3 protein. Of roughly 200,000 distinct CDR3 sequences in the sample, about 25% were seen once. The sample here was whole blood, taken in connection with sensitization to the hapten diphenylcyclopropenone (DPC). The receptors derive from a woman aged 40 to 50 with alopecia areata. Some clones in this sample may be carry-over from other donors' samples. CDR3s include the opening cysteine and the closing phenylalanine or tryptophan. A D gene is named only where the DNA matches it firmly. The size of a clone is reported for some rows only, either as once, few or many, or as a class for expanded clones.

v_gene	abundance	d_gene	j_gene	CDR3aa	CDR3nt
TRBV12-3/TRBV12-4	few	TRBD2	TRBJ2-1	CASGLLAGVLNEQFF	TGTGCCAGCGGACTACTAGCGGGAGTACTCAATGAGCAGTTCTTC
TRBV19	few	.	TRBJ1-2	CASSRDRGYTF	TGTGCCAGTAGTCGAGACCGGGGCTACACCTTC
TRBV30	.	.	TRBJ2-2	CACMDSTGELFF	TGTGCCTGCATGGACAGCACCGGGGAGCTGTTTTTT
TRBV29-1	many	.	TRBJ2-7	CSVVGYGTFSYEQYF	TGCAGCGTTGTAGGATACGGGACATTCTCCTACGAGCAGTACTTC
TRBV29-1	.	.	TRBJ1-5	CSVRQGRNQPQHF	TGCAGCGTTCGCCAGGGACGCAATCAGCCCCAGCATTTT
TRBV7-2	.	TRBD2	TRBJ2-1	CASSQTSGSTREQFF	TGTGCCAGCAGTCAGACTAGCGGGAGTACCCGGGAGCAGTTCTTC
TRBV29-1	many	.	TRBJ2-1	CSTKGGLSYNEQFF	TGCAGCACAAAGGGGGGGCTCTCCTACAATGAGCAGTTCTTC
TRBV7-2	.	.	TRBJ1-5	CASSLSLSNQPQHF	TGTGCCAGCAGCTTAAGCCTTAGCAATCAGCCCCAGCATTTT
TRBV20-1	.	TRBD1	TRBJ2-6	CSAGTASSGANVLTF	TGCAGTGCTGGGACAGCGAGCTCTGGGGCCAACGTCCTGACTTTC
TRBV27	few	.	TRBJ1-1	CASSLLGVPNTEAFF	TGTGCCAGCAGTTTATTGGGGGTCCCCAACACTGAAGCTTTCTTT
TRBV5-1	.	.	TRBJ2-1	CASSPNTGDEQFF	TGCGCCAGCAGCCCCAATACCGGGGATGAGCAGTTCTTC
TRBV4-3	few	.	TRBJ1-6	CASSQEADLDNSPLHF	TGCGCCAGCAGCCAAGAGGCAGACCTTGATAATTCACCCCTCCACTTT
TRBV10-3	few	.	TRBJ2-6	CAIEPGSGANVLTF	TGTGCCATCGAGCCTGGGTCTGGGGCCAACGTCCTGACTTTC
TRBV5-6	.	.	TRBJ2-1	CASSPPGKAALNEQFF	TGTGCCAGCAGCCCCCCCGGGAAGGCGGCCTTGAATGAGCAGTTCTTC
TRBV7-2	.	.	TRBJ1-3	CASSLEGRAVGNTIYF	TGTGCCAGCAGCTTAGAGGGGAGGGCGGTTGGAAACACCATATATTTT
TRBV6-5	.	.	TRBJ2-7	CASSKDDTYEQYF	TGTGCCAGCAGTAAGGACGATACCTACGAGCAGTACTTC
TRBV20-1	.	TRBD1	TRBJ2-3	CSATRLTGVGTDKQYF	TGCAGTGCCACACGACTGACAGGGGTTGGCACAGATAAGCAGTATTTT
TRBV7-9	many	.	TRBJ1-4	CASSLRDGYNEKLFF	TGTGCCAGCAGCCTCCGGGACGGCTATAATGAAAAACTGTTTTTT
TRBV5-1	many	TRBD1	TRBJ1-2	CASSLAGGNYGYTF	TGTGCCAGCAGCTTGGCAGGGGGCAACTATGGCTACACCTTC
TRBV11-2	few	TRBD1	TRBJ2-4	CASSLDYPVEGARRNIQYF	TGTGCCAGCAGCTTAGATTATCCCGTTGAGGGGGCTAGGAGGAACATTCAGTACTTC
TRBV20-1	few	.	TRBJ1-5	CSARQDRSGGQPQHF	TGCAGTGCTAGGCAGGACAGAAGTGGGGGTCAGCCCCAGCATTTT
TRBV29-1	few	TRBD1	TRBJ1-2	CSVRGTGFGGYTF	TGCAGCGTTCGAGGGACAGGGTTCGGCGGCTACACCTTC
TRBV4-2	.	.	TRBJ2-2	CASSHTPRGGRTNTGELFF	TGTGCCAGCAGCCATACACCCAGGGGGGGCAGGACGAACACCGGGGAGCTGTTTTTT
TRBV5-1	once	.	TRBJ1-1	CASSLERGRNTEAFF	TGCGCCAGCAGCTTGGAGAGGGGTAGGAACACTGAAGCTTTCTTT
TRBV28	.	.	TRBJ2-3	CASSKGVTQYF	TGTGCCAGCAGTAAAGGGGTTACGCAGTATTTT
TRBV12-3/TRBV12-4	.	TRBD1	TRBJ1-5	CASRGQTNQPQHF	TGTGCCAGCAGGGGACAGACAAATCAGCCCCAGCATTTT
TRBV4-2	few	.	TRBJ2-3	CASSPGYRADTQYF	TGTGCCAGCAGCCCGGGTTACAGGGCAGATACGCAGTATTTT
TRBV5-4	.	TRBD2	TRBJ2-5	CASSYGLAGETQYF	TGTGCCAGCAGCTACGGCCTAGCGGGAGAGACCCAGTACTTC
TRBV25-1	once	.	TRBJ1-2	CASSGTGYYGYTF	TGTGCCAGCAGTGGTACAGGGTACTATGGCTACACCTTC
TRBV6-1	few	.	TRBJ2-3	CASTLGEPDTQYF	TGTGCCAGCACCCTGGGGGAGCCAGATACGCAGTATTTT
TRBV28	.	.	TRBJ2-5	CASNERGLPQETQYF	TGTGCCAGCAACGAGAGGGGCCTCCCCCAAGAGACCCAGTACTTC
TRBV10-3	.	TRBD1	TRBJ1-4	CAISPDRARSEKLFF	TGTGCCATCAGTCCTGACAGGGCACGAAGTGAAAAACTGTTTTTT